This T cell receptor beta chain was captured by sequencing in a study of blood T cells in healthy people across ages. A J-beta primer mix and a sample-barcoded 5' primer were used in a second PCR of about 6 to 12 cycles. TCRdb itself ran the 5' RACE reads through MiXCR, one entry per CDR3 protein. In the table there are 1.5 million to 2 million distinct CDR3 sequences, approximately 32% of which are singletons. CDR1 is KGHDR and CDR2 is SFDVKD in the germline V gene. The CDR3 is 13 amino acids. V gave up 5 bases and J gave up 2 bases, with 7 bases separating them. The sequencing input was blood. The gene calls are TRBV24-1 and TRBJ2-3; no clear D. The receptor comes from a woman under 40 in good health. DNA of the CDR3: TGTGCCACCAGTGCGCAGTCCACAGATACGCAGTATTTT. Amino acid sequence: CATSAQSTDTQYF.